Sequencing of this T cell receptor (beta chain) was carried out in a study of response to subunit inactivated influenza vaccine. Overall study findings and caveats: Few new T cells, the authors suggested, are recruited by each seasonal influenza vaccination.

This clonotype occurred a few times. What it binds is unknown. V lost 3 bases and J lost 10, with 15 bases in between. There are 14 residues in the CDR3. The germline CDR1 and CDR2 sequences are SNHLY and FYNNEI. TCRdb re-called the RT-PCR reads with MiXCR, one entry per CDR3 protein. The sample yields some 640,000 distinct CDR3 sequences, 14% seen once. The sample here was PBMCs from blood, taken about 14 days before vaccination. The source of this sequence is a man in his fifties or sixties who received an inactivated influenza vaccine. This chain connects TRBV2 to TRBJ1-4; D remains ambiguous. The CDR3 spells CASSDSGLSGKLFF. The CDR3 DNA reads TGTGCCAGCAGTGATTCCGGGCTGTCCGGAAAACTGTTTTTT. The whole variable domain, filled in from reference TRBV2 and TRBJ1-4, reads EPEVTQTPSHQVTQMGQEVILRCVPISNHLYFYWYRQILGQKVEFLVSFYNNEISEKSEIFDDQFSVERPDGSNFTLKIRSTKLEDSAMYFCASSDSGLSGKLFFGSGTQLSVL.